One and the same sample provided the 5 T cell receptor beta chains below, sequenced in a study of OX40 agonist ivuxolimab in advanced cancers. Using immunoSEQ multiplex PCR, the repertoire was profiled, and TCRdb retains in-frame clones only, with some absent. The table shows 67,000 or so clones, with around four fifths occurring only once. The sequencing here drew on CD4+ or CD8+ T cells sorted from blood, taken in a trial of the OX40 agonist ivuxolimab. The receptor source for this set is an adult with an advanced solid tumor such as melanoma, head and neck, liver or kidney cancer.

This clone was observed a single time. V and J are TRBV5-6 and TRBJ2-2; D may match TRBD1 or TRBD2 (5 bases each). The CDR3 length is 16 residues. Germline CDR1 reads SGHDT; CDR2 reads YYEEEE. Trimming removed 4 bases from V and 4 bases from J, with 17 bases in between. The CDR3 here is CASSPGPFYGTGELFF. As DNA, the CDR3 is TGTGCCAGCAGCCCGGGACCGTTCTATGGCACCGGGGAGCTGTTTTTT.

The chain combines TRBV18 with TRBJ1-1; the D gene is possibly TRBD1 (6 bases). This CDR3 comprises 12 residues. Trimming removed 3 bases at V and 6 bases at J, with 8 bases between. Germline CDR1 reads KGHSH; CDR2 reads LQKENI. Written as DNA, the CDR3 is TGTGCCAGCTCACCGGGACAATCTGAAGCTTTCTTT. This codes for CASSPGQSEAFF.

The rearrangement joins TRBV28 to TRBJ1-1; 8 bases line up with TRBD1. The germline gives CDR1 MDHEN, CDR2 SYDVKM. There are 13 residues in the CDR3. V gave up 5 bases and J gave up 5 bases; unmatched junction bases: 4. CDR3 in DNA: TGTGCCAGCAGTACAGGGGGGGATACTGAAGCTTTCTTT. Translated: CASSTGGDTEAFF.

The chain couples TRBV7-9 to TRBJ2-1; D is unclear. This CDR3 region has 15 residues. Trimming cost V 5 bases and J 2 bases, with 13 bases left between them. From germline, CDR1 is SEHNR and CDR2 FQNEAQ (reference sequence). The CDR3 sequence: CASSPLLRPYNEQFF. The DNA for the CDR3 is TGTGCCAGCAGCCCGCTATTACGCCCCTACAATGAGCAGTTCTTC.

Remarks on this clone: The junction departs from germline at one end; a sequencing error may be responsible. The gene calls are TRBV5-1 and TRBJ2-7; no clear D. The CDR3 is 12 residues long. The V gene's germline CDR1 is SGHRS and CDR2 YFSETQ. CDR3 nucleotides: TGTGCCAGCAGCTACACCTTATACGAGCAGTACTTC. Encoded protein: CASSYTLYEQYF.